This T cell receptor (beta chain) stems from a study of tumour-infiltrating T cells in Burkitt lymphoma. Study-wide background: Overall and progression-free survival were predicted by productive clonality.

Libraries were prepared by immunoSEQ multiplex PCR; TCRdb keeps only in-frame clonotypes and omits some of them. Its table records roughly 14 clones. The CDR3 length is 14 residues. The V end was cut by 2 bases, the J end by 8 bases, with 16 bases between. The chain combines TRBV5-3 with TRBJ1-1; D possibly corresponds to TRBD1 (5 bases). TRBV5-3 is sorted into the ORF group, with uncertain function. Material: tumor tissue. This sequence originates from a human donor with Burkitt lymphoma. CDR3 DNA sequence: TGTGCCAGAAGCTTCGACAGACTGCCGGGGGAAGCTTTCTTT. Translating gives CARSFDRLPGEAFF.